Here is one T cell receptor beta chain with its context. Its antigen is as yet unknown. The data are from a study of cytomegalovirus exposure and HLA in healthy donors. General study findings and limits: Cytomegalovirus association was listed for 150 or so TCR beta chains.

It was with 60 Vbeta and 13 Jbeta primers that the PCR ran. TCRdb's table, derived via immunoSEQ multiplex PCR, lists solely in-frame clones and lacks some. Here the sample spans about 200,000 clones, 86% being singletons. The CDR3 spans 15 residues. The germline CDR1 and CDR2 sequences are LNHDA and SQIVND (reference sequence). V shed 6 bases and J shed 4 bases, with 16 bases lying between them. Sequencing was carried out using PBMCs. The chain uses TRBV19 and TRBJ2-1; possible D gene TRBD1, 8 bases. The sequence derives from a woman in her 30s in good health and CMV-seronegative. This CDR3 is CASREDREGYNEQFF. CDR3 DNA: TGTGCCAGTAGGGAGGACAGGGAGGGGTACAATGAGCAGTTCTTC.